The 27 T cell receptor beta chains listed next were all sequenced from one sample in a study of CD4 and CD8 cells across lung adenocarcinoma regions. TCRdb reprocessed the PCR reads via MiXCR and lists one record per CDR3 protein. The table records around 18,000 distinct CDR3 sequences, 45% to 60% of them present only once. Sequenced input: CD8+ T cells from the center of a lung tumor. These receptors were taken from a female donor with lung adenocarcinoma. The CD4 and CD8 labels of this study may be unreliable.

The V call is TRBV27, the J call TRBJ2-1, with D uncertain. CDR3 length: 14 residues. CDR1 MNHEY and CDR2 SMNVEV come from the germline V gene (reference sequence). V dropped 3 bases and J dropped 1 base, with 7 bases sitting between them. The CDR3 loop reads CASSFRPSYNEQFF. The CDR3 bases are TGTGCCAGCAGTTTTCGACCGTCCTACAATGAGCAGTTCTTC.

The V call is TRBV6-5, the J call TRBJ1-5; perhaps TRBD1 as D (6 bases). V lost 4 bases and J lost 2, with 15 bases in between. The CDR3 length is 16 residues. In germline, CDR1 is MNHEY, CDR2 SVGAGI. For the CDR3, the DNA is TGTGCCAGCAGTTGGTTAGGGGGGTTGGGCAATCAGCCCCAGCATTTT. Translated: CASSWLGGLGNQPQHF.

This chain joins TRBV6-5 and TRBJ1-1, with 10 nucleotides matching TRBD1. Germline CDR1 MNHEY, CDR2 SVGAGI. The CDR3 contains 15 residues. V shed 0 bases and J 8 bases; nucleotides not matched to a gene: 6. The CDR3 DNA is TGTGCCAGCAGTTACTCGACAGGGGGCGCGTCGGAAGCTTTCTTT. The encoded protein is CASSYSTGGASEAFF.

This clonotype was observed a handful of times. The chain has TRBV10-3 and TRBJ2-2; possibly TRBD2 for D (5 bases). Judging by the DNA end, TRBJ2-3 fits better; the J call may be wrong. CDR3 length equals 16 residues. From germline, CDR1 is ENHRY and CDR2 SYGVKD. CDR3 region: CATSSRPKGITGEQYF. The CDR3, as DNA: TGTGCCACCTCCTCTCGGCCAAAGGGTATCACCGGGGAGCAGTATTTT.

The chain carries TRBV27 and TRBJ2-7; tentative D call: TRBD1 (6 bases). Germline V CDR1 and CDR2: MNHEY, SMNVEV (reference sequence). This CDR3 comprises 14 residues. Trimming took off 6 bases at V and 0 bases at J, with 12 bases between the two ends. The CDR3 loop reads CASRGGQSSYEQYF. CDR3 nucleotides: TGTGCCAGCAGGGGCGGACAGAGCTCCTACGAGCAGTACTTC.

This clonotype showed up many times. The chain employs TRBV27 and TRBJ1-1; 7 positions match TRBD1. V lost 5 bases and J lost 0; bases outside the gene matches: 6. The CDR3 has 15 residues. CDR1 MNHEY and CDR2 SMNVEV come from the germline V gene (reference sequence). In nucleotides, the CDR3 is TGTGCCAGCAGTGCAGACAGGGCGGTGAACACTGAAGCTTTCTTT. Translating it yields CASSADRAVNTEAFF.

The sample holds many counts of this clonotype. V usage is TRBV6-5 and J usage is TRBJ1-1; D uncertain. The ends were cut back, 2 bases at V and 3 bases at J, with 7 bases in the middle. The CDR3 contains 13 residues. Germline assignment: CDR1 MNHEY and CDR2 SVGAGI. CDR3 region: CASSYNEYTEAFF. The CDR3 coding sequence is TGTGCCAGCAGTTACAATGAGTACACTGAAGCTTTCTTT.

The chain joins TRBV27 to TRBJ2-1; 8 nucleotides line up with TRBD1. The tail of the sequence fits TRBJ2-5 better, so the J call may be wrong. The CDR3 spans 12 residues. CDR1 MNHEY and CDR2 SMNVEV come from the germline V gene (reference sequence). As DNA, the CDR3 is TGTGCCAGCAACTACAGGGGGTGGACCCAGTACTTC. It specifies CASNYRGWTQYF.

The CDR3 coding sequence is TGTGCCAGCAGCTCCCCCGCCGGGACTAGAGCTCAGGGTGAGCAGTTCTTC. Amino acids: CASSSPAGTRAQGEQFF. V usage is TRBV11-1 and J usage is TRBJ2-1; TRBD2 matches 8 bases. Germline CDR1 SGHAT, CDR2 FQDESV (reference sequence). The CDR3 runs 17 residues. J gave up 9 bases and V 4 bases, and 17 bases lay outside the gene matches.

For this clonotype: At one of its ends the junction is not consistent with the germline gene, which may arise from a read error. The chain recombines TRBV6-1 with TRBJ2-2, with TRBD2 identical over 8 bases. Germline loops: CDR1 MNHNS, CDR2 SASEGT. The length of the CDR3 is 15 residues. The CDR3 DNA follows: TGTGCCAGCAGGGTTGGACTAGCCCCGCCCGGTGAGCTGTTTTTT. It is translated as CASRVGLAPPGELFF.

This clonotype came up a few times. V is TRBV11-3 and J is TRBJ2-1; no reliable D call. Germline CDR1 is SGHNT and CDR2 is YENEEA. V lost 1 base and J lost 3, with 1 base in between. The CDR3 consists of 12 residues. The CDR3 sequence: CASSLGYNEQFF. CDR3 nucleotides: TGTGCCAGCAGCTTAGGCTACAATGAGCAGTTCTTC.

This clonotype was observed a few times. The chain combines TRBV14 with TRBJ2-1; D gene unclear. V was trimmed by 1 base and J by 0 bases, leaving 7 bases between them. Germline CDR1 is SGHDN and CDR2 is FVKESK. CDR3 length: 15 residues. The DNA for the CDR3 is TGTGCCAGCAGCCAAGCACTCACCTCCTACAATGAGCAGTTCTTC. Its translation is CASSQALTSYNEQFF.

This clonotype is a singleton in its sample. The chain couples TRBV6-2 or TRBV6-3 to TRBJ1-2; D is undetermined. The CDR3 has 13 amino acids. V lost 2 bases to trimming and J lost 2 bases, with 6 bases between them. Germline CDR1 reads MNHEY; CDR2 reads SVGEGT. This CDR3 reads CASSYNGNYGYTF. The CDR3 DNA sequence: TGTGCCAGCAGTTACAATGGAAACTATGGCTACACCTTC.

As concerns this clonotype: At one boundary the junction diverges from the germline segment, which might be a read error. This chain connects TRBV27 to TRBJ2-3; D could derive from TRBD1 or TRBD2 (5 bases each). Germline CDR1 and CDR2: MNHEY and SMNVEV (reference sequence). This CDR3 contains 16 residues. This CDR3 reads CASSSAPGRATNIQYF. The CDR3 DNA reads TGTGCCAGCAGTTCCGCCCCGGGGCGAGCCACAAATATTCAGTACTTT.

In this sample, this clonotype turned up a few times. CDR3 in DNA: TGTGCCACCAGTAGGACAGGGGGGCCAGATACGCAGTATTTT. Translating it yields CATSRTGGPDTQYF. J is TRBJ2-3 and V is TRBV24-1; 10 positions agree with TRBD1. Germline V gene sequence: CDR1 KGHDR, CDR2 SFDVKD. The length of the CDR3 is 14 residues. J gave up 4 bases and V 6 bases, and 3 bases lay outside the gene matches.

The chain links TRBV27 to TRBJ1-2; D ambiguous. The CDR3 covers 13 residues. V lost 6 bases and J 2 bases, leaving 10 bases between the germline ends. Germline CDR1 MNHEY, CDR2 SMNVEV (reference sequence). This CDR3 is CASSPEGNYGYTF. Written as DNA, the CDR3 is TGTGCCAGCAGCCCCGAGGGCAACTATGGCTACACCTTC.

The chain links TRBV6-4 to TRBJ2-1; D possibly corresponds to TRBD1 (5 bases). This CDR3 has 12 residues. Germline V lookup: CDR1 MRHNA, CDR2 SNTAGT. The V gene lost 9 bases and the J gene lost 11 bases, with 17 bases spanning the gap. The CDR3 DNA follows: TGTGCCAGGCTTGCACCCAGGGATAAGCAGTTCTTC. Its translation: CARLAPRDKQFF.

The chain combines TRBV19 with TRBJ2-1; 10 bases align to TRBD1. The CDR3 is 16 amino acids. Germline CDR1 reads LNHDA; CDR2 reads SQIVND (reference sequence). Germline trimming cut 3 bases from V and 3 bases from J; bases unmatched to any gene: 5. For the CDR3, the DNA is TGTGCCAGTAGTATCAAAGGGACAGGGGTCTACAATGAGCAGTTCTTC. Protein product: CASSIKGTGVYNEQFF.

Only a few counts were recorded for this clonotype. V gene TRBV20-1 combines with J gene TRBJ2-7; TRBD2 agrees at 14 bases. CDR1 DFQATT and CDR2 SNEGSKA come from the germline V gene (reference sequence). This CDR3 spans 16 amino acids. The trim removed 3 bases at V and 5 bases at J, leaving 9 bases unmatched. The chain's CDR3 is CSARSGLAGGNNEQYF. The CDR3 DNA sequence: TGCAGTGCTAGGTCAGGACTAGCGGGGGGCAATAACGAGCAGTACTTC.

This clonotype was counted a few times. The CDR3 sequence is CASLRGGAVDTQYF. CDR3 nucleotides: TGTGCCAGCCTCCGGGGGGGGGCCGTAGATACGCAGTATTTT. The V gene is TRBV11-2, the J gene TRBJ2-3; TRBD2 matches 8 bases. The CDR3 length is 14 residues. The V segment lost 8 bases and the J segment 5 bases; nucleotides outside the gene matches: 9. Germline CDR1 is SGHAT and CDR2 is FQNNGV. The full variable domain, its missing parts supplied by reference TRBV11-2 and TRBJ2-3, is EAGVAQSPRYKIIEKRQSVAFWCNPISGHATLYWYQQILGQGPKLLIQFQNNGVVDDSQLPKDRFSAERLKGVDSTLKIQPAKLEDSAVYLCASLRGGAVDTQYFGPGTRLTVL.

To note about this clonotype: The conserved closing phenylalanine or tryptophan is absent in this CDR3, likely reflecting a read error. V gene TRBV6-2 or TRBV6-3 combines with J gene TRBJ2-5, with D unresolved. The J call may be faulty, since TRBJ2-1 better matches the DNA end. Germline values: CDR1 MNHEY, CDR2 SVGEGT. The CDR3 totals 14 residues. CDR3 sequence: CASSYATRQETQFS. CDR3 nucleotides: TGTGCCAGCAGTTACGCGACGCGTCAAGAGACCCAGTTCTCG.

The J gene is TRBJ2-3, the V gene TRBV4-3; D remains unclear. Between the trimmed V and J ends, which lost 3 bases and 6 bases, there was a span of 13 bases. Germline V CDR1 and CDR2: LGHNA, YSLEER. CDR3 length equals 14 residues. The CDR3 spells CASSHVAMRDTQYF. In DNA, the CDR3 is TGCGCCAGCAGCCATGTAGCAATGCGGGATACGCAGTATTTT.

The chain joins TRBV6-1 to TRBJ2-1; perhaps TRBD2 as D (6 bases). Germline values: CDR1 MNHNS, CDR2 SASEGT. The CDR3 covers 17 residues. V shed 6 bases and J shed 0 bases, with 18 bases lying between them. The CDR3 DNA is TGTGCCAGCAGCCGCCATTATGGGGGGAGCTCCTACAATGAGCAGTTCTTC. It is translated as CASSRHYGGSSYNEQFF.

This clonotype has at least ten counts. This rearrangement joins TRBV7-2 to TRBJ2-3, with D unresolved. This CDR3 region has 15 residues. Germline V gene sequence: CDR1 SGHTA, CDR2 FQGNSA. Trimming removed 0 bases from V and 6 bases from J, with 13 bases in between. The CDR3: CASSLASLQRDTQYF. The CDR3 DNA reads TGTGCCAGCAGCTTAGCCTCTCTCCAACGGGATACGCAGTATTTT.

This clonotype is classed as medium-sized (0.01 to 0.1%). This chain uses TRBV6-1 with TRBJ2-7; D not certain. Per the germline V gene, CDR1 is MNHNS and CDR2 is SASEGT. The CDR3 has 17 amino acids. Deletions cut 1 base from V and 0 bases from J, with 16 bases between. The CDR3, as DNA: TGTGCCAGCAGTGAAGGTTTAGCCAGCACGAGCTCCTACGAGCAGTACTTC. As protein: CASSEGLASTSSYEQYF.

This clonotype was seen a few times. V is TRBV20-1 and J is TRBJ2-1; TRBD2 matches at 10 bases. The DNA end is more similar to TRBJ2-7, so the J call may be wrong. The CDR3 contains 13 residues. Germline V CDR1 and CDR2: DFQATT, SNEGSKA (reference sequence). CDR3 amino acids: CSAAGTSDYEQYF. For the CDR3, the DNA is TGCAGTGCTGCCGGGACTAGCGACTACGAGCAGTACTTC.

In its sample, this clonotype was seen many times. CDR3 bases: TGTGCCAGCAGCCAAGATCTGACTTTTCAAGAGACCCAGTACTTC. This sequence encodes CASSQDLTFQETQYF. V and J are TRBV4-2 and TRBJ2-5; D not certain. Germline-derived CDR1 and CDR2 are LGHNA and YNFKEQ. There are 15 residues in the CDR3. V was shortened by 0 bases and J by 2 bases, with 10 bases between the two germline ends.